Listed here is a single T cell receptor (beta chain). As processed by the authors: Using reference gene primer amplification, nucleated cell counts were estimated. Here immunoSEQ multiplex PCR was the method, and the copy in TCRdb shows in-frame clones only, minus some. V, J and clone size are those of that table, while D and trimming were read from the DNA. The sample yields under 200,000 clones, more than 75% seen once. The record originates from a study of blood T cell repertoires in COVID-19. Study in general: Samples representing acute and convalescent COVID-19 were sourced from the United States, Italy and Spain. PBMCs, B-cell-depleted T cells, or T cells were the source of the cDNA or gDNA that made up the material.

It was during active infection that Seattle patients were enrolled and then longitudinally followed. The sample was peripheral blood. The clonotype comes from a man aged 55 to 69 with COVID-19, enrolled during active disease.

CDR3 protein: CASSLAAQLNEKLFF. In DNA, the CDR3 is TGTGCCAGCAGCTTAGCGGCACAGCTTAATGAAAAACTGTTTTTT. This sequence joins TRBV7-2 and TRBJ1-4; D is ambiguous. The V and J ends lost 0 bases and 4 bases respectively, with 9 bases between them. CDR3 size: 15 residues. Per the germline V gene, CDR1 is SGHTA and CDR2 is FQGNSA. Supplemented by reference TRBV7-2 and TRBJ1-4, the full variable domain reads GAGVSQSPSNKVTEKGKDVELRCDPISGHTALYWYRQSLGQGLEFLIYFQGNSAPDKSGLPSDRFSAERTGGSVSTLTIQRTQQEDSAVYLCASSLAAQLNEKLFFGSGTQLSVL.